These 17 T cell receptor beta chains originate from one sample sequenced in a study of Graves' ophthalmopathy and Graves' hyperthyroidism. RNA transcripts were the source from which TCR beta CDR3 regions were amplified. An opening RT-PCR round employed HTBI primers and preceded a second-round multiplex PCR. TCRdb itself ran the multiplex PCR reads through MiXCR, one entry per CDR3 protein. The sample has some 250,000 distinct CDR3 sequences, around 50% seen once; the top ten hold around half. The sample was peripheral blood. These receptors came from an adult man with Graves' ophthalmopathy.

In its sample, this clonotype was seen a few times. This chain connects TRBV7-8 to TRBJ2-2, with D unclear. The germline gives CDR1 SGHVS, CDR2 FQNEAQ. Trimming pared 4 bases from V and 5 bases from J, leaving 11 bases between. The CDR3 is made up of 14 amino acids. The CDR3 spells CASSSLIRTGELFF. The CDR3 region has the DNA TGTGCCAGCAGCTCCCTGATCAGGACCGGGGAGCTGTTTTTT.

The CDR3 sequence is CASIQDIPRRNQPQHF. The CDR3 coding sequence is TGTGCCAGCATCCAAGACATCCCGCGGCGCAATCAGCCCCAGCATTTT. The V gene is TRBV7-8, the J gene TRBJ1-5; D is unclear. The length of the CDR3 is 16 residues. V dropped 7 bases and J dropped 2 bases, with 18 bases sitting between them. CDR1 and CDR2 from the germline V gene are SGHVS and FQNEAQ. The entire variable domain, with the rest obtained from reference TRBV7-8 and TRBJ1-5, is as follows: GAGVSQSPRYKVAKRGQDVALRCDPISGHVSLFWYQQALGQGPEFLTYFQNEAQLDKSGLPSDRFFAERPEGSVSTLKIQRTQQEDSAVYLCASIQDIPRRNQPQHFGDGTRLSIL.

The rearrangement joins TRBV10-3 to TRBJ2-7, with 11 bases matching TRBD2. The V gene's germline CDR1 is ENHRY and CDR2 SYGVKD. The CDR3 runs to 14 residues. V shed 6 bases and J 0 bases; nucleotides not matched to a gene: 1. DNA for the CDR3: TGTGCCATCAGAGGGACTAGCGGCTCCTACGAGCAGTACTTC. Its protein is CAIRGTSGSYEQYF.

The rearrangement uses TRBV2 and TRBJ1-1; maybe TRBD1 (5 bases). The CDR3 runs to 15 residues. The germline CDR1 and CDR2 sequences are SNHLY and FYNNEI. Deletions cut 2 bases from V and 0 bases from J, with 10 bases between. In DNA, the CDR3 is TGTGCCAGCAGTGAAAGGGGCCGTCTGAACACTGAAGCTTTCTTT. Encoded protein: CASSERGRLNTEAFF.

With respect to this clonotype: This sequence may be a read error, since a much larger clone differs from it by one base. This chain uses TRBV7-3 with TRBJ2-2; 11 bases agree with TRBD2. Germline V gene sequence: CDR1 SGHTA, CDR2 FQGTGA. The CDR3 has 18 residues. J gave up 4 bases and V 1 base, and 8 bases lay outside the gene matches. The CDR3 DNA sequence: TGTGCCAGCAGCTTAATCCCCCTAGCGGGGGGTGGCACCGGGGAGCTGTTTTTT. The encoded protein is CASSLIPLAGGGTGELFF.

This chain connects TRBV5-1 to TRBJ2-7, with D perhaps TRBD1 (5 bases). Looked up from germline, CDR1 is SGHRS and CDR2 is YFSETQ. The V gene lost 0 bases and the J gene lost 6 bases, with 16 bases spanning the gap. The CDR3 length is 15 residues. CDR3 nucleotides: TGCGCCAGCAGCTTGGAAGGGGCGCTGGGGCGCGAGCAGTACTTC. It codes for CASSLEGALGREQYF.

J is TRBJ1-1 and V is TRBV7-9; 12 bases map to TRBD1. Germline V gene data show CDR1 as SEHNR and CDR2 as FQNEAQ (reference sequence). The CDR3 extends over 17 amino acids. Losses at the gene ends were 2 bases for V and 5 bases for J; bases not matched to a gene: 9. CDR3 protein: CASSLRPRDRGHTEAFF. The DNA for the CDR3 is TGTGCCAGCAGCTTAAGGCCCCGGGACAGGGGGCATACTGAAGCTTTCTTT.

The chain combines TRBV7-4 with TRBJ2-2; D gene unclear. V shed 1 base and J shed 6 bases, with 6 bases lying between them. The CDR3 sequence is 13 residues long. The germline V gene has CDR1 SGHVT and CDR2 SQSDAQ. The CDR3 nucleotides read TGTGCCAGCAGCTTAGAACGTGCCGGGGAGCTGTTTTTT. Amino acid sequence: CASSLERAGELFF.

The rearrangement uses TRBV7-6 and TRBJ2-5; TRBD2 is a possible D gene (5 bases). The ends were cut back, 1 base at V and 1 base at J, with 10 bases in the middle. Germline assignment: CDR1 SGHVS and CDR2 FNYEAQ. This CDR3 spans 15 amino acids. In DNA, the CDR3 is TGTGCCAGCAGCTTAGGAGGGAAACCCCAAGAGACCCAGTACTTC. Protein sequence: CASSLGGKPQETQYF.

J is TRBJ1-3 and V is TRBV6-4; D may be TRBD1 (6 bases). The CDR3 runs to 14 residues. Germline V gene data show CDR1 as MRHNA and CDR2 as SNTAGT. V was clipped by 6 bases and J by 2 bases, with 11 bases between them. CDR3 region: CASSPNRAGNTIYF. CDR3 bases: TGTGCCAGCAGCCCCAACAGGGCTGGAAACACCATATATTTT.

CDR3 in amino acids: CASSEEDTTQETQYF. The CDR3 DNA reads TGTGCCAGCAGTGAAGAGGACACGACGCAAGAGACCCAGTACTTC. The chain employs TRBV6-1 and TRBJ2-5; possibly TRBD1 for D (5 bases). Germline V gene lookup returns CDR1 MNHNS and CDR2 SASEGT. V dropped 1 base and J dropped 2 bases, with 11 bases sitting between them. CDR3 length equals 15 residues.

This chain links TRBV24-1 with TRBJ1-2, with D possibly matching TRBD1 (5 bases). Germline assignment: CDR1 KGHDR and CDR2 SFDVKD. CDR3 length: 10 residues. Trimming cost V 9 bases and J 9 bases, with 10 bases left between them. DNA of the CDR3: TGTGCCACCCCCCCAGGGAGCTACACCTTC. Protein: CATPPGSYTF.

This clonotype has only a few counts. The CDR3 here is CASSLPRPGGNYGYTF. CDR3 sequence (DNA): TGTGCCAGCAGTTTACCCCGACCGGGAGGGAACTATGGCTACACCTTC. V usage is TRBV12-3 or TRBV12-4 and J usage is TRBJ1-2; D uncertain. This CDR3 contains 16 residues. V dropped 2 bases and J dropped 2 bases, with 15 bases sitting between them.

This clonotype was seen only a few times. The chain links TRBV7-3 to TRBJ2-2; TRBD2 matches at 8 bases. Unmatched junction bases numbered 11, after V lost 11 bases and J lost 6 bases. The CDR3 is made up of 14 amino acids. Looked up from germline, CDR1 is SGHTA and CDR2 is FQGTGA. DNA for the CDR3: TGTGCCCCACCCGGGCGGGGGGCCTCCGGGGAGCTGTTTTTT. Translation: CAPPGRGASGELFF.

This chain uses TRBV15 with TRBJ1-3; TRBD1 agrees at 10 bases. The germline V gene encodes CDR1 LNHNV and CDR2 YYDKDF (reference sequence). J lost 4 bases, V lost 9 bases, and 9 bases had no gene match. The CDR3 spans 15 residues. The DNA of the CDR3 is TGTGCCACGCGGACAGGGGGTCTTCTCGGAAACACCATATATTTT. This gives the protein CATRTGGLLGNTIYF.

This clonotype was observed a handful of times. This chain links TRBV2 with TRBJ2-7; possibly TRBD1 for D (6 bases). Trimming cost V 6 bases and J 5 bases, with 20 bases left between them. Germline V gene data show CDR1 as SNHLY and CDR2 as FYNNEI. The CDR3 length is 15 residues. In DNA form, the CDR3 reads TGTGCCAGCAGCGTTACAGGGCAGGTCACCGACGAGCAGTACTTC. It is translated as CASSVTGQVTDEQYF.

The CDR3: CASRYPRDQNTGELFF. The CDR3 nucleotides are TGTGCCAGCAGGTATCCCCGGGACCAGAACACCGGGGAGCTGTTTTTT. The chain recombines TRBV2 with TRBJ2-2, with D perhaps being TRBD1 or TRBD2 (5 bases each). The CDR3 sequence is 16 residues long. From germline, CDR1 is SNHLY and CDR2 FYNNEI. V was clipped by 6 bases and J by 1 base, with 15 bases between them.